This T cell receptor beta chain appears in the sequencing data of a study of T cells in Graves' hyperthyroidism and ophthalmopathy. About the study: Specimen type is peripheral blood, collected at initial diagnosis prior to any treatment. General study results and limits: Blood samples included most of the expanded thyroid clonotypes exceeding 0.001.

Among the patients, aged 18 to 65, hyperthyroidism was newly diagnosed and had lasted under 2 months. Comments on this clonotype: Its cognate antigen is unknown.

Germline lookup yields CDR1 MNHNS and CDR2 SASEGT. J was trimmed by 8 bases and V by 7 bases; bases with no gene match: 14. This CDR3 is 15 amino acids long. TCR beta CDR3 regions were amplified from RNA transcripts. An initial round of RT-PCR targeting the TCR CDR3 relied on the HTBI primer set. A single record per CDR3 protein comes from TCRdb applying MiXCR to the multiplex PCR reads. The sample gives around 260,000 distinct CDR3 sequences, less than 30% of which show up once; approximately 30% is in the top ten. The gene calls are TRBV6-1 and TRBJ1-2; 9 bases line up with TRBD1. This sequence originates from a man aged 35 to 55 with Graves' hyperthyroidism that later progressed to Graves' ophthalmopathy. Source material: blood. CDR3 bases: TGTGCCAGCAAGGGAAGGGGGACAGGGCAGCGGGGCTACACCTTC. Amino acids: CASKGRGTGQRGYTF.